This T cell receptor (beta chain) was sequenced in a study of T cell responses to AZD1222 COVID-19 vaccine. Method: immunoSEQ multiplex PCR; TCRdb's copy keeps in-frame clones and lacks some. The profile shows about 150,000 clones, 90% to 95% of them singletons. Overall study findings and caveats: White British donors predominated, females outnumbered males, and clonal diversity was possibly underestimated.

Notes on this clone: What it binds is not known.

The germline CDR1 and CDR2 sequences are SGHRS and YFSETQ. This CDR3 has 14 amino acids. The ends were cut back, 0 bases at V and 5 bases at J, with 10 bases in the middle. The clonotype comes from an adult in good health. V and J are TRBV5-1 and TRBJ2-3, with D tentatively TRBD2 (6 bases). Sequences were derived from peripheral blood, sampled on day 0 of AZD1222 vaccination. The CDR3, as DNA: TGCGCCAGCAGCTTGGGGAGGGCCAAAGATACGCAGTATTTT. Translation gives CASSLGRAKDTQYF. The full variable domain, rest sourced from reference TRBV5-1 and TRBJ2-3, is KAGVTQTPRYLIKTRGQQVTLSCSPISGHRSVSWYQQTPGQGLQFLFEYFSETQRNKGNFPGRFSGRQFSNSRSEMNVSTLELGDSALYLCASSLGRAKDTQYFGPGTRLTVL.